This TCR beta chain stems from a study of cytomegalovirus exposure and HLA in healthy donors. Study-level background: An earlier analysis identified under 130 million unique TCR beta sequences in some 170 million T cells. Findings and caveats of the study: Reports indicated that the classifier achieved high specificity and sensitivity in diagnosing cytomegalovirus status. Analysis was performed later, and it showed HLA-associated TCR beta chains to be more clonally expanded than equally common others.

Germline values: CDR1 SEHNR, CDR2 FQNEAQ (reference sequence). The CDR3 is 17 amino acids. This clone was seen only once. The target antigen is unknown. The germline gene is not matched at one end of the junction; a read error may be the cause. In the PCR, 60 Vbeta and 13 Jbeta primers were used. Only in-frame clones appear in the TCRdb table, and some are missing; sequencing was by immunoSEQ multiplex PCR. The sample lists about 160,000 clones; roughly 70% were seen once. Sequencing was carried out using PBMCs. The receptor was isolated from a woman between 25 and 40 years old in good health and CMV-seronegative. The chain employs TRBV7-9 and TRBJ2-2; 9 bases are a match to TRBD2. CDR3 nucleotides: TGTTCCAGCAGTATTTTCGCCGCGGGACTAGCTAACGGGGAGCTGTTTTTT. As protein: CSSSIFAAGLANGELFF.